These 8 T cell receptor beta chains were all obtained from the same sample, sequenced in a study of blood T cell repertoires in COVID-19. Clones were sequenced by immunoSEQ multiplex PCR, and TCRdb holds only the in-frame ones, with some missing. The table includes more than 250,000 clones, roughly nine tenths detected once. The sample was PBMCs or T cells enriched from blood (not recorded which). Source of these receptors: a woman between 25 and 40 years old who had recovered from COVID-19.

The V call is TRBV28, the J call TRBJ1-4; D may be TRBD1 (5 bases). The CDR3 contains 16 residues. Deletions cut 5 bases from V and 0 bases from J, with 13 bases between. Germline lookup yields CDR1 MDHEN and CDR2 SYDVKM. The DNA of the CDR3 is TGTGCCAGCAGTCGCTCAGGGTTTACAACTAATGAAAAACTGTTTTTT. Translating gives CASSRSGFTTNEKLFF.

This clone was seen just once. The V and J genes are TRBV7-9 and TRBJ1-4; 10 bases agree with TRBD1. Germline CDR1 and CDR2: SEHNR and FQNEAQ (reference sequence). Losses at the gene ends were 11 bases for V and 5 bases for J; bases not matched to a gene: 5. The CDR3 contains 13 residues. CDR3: CAAPGQGNEKLFF. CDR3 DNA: TGTGCCGCACCGGGACAGGGGAATGAAAAACTGTTTTTT.

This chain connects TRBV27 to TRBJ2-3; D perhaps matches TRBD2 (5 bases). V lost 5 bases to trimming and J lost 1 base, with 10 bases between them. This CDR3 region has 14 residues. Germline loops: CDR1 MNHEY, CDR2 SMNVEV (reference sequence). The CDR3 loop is CASSIWTGTDTQYF. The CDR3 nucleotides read TGTGCCAGCAGTATATGGACTGGCACAGATACGCAGTATTTT.

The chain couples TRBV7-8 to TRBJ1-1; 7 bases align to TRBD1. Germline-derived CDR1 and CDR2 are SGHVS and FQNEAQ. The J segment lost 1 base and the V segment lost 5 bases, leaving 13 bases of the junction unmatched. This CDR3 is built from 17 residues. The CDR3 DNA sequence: TGTGCCAGCAGCCAAGGCAGGAGGGGGCCTAGGAACACTGAAGCTTTCTTT. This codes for CASSQGRRGPRNTEAFF.

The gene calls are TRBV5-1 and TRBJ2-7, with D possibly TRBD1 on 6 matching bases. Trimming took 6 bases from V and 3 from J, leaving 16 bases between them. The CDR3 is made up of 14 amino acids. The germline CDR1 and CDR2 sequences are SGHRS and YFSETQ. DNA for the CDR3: TGCGCCAGCACGCTAACGGACAGAATCTACGAGCAGTACTTC. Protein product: CASTLTDRIYEQYF.

The CDR3 is CASSLGREYEQYF. CDR3 coding DNA: TGTGCCAGCAGCTTAGGGAGGGAATACGAGCAGTACTTC. The rearrangement links TRBV7-3 to TRBJ2-7; 7 bases are shared with TRBD2. The V gene's germline CDR1 is SGHTA and CDR2 FQGTGA. There are 13 residues in the CDR3. J gave up 4 bases and V 2 bases, and 2 bases lay outside the gene matches. The complete variable domain, with remaining parts taken from reference TRBV7-3 and TRBJ2-7, reads GAGVSQTPSNKVTEKGKYVELRCDPISGHTALYWYRQSLGQGPEFLIYFQGTGAADDSGLPNDRFFAVRPEGSVSTLKIQRTERGDSAVYLCASSLGREYEQYFGPGTRLTVT.

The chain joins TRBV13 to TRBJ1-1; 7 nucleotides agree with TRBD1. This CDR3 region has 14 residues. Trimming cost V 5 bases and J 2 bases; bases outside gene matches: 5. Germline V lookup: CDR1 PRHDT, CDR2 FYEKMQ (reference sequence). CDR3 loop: CASSRTGRNTEAFF. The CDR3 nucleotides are TGTGCCAGCAGCCGGACAGGTAGAAACACTGAAGCTTTCTTT. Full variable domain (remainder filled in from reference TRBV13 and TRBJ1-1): AAGVIQSPRHLIKEKRETATLKCYPIPRHDTVYWYQQGPGQDPQFLISFYEKMQSDKGSIPDRFSAQQFSDYHSELNMSSLELGDSALYFCASSRTGRNTEAFFGQGTRLTVV.

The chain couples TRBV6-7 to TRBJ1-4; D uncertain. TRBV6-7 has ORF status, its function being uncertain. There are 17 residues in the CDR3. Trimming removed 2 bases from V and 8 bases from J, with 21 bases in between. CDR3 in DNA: TGTGCCAGCAGTTACCGGGGAGGGCTTACTCAGCGGGAAAAACTGTTTTTT. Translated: CASSYRGGLTQREKLFF.